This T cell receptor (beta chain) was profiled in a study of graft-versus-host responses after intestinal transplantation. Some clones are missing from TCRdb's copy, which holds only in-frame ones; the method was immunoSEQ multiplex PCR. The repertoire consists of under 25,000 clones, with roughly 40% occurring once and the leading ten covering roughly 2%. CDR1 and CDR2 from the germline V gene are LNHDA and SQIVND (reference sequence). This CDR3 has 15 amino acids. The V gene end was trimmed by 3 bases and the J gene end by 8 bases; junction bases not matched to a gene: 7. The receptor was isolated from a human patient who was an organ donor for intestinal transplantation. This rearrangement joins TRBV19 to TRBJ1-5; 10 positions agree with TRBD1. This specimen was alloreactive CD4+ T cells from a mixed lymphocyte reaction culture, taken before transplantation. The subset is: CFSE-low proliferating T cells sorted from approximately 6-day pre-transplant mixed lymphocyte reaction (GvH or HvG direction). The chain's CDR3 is CASSIGQGGAEPQHF. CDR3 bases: TGTGCCAGTAGTATTGGACAGGGGGGCGCCGAGCCCCAGCATTTT. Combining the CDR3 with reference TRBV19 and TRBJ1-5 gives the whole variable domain DGGITQSPKYLFRKEGQNVTLSCEQNLNHDAMYWYRQDPGQGLRLIYYSQIVNDFQKGDIAEGYSVSREKKESFPLTVTSAQKNPTAFYLCASSIGQGGAEPQHFGDGTRLSIL.